This TCR beta chain comes out of a study of blood T cell repertoires in COVID-19. V was shortened by 6 bases and J by 7 bases, with 6 bases between the two germline ends. This CDR3 contains 10 residues. From germline, CDR1 is MDHEN and CDR2 SYDVKM. Only in-frame clones appear in the TCRdb table, and some are missing; sequencing was by immunoSEQ multiplex PCR. This sample has roughly 400,000 clones, with around nine tenths found just once. Sequenced input: PBMCs or T cells enriched from blood (not recorded which). This chain uses TRBV28 with TRBJ1-2; D uncertain. The source of this sequence is a woman between 18 and 29 years old who had been exposed to COVID-19. CDR3 DNA: TGTGCCAGCAGGTCCCGTGGCTACACCTTC. Protein sequence: CASRSRGYTF.